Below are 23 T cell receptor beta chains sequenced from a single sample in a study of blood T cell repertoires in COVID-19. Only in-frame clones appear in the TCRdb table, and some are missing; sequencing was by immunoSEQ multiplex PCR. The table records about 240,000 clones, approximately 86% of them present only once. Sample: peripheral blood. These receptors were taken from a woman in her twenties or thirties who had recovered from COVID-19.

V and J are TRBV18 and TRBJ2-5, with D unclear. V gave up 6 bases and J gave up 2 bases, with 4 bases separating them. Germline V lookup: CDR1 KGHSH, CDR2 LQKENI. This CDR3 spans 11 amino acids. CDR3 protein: CASSQQETQYF. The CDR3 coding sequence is TGTGCCAGCTCCCAGCAAGAGACCCAGTACTTC.

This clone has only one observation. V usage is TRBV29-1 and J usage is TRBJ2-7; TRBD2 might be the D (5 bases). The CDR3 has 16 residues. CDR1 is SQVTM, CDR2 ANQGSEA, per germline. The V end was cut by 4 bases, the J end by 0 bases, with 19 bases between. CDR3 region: CSVAEAAAPHSYEQYF. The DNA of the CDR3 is TGCAGCGTTGCGGAGGCGGCGGCCCCCCACTCCTACGAGCAGTACTTC.

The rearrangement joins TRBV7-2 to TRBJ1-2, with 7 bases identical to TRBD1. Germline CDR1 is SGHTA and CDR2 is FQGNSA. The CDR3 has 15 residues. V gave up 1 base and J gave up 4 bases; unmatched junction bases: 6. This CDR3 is CASSLVQGGGYGYTF. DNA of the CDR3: TGTGCCAGCAGCTTAGTCCAGGGGGGCGGCTATGGCTACACCTTC. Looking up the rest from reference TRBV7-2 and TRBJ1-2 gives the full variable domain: GAGVSQSPSNKVTEKGKDVELRCDPISGHTALYWYRQSLGQGLEFLIYFQGNSAPDKSGLPSDRFSAERTGGSVSTLTIQRTQQEDSAVYLCASSLVQGGGYGYTFGSGTRLTVV.

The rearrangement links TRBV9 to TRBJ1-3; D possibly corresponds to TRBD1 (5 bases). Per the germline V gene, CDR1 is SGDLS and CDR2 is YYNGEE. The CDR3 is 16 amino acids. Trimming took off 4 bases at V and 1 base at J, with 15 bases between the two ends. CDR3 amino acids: CASSSDAGISGNTIYF. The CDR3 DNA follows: TGTGCCAGCAGCTCCGATGCAGGGATTTCTGGAAACACCATATATTTT.

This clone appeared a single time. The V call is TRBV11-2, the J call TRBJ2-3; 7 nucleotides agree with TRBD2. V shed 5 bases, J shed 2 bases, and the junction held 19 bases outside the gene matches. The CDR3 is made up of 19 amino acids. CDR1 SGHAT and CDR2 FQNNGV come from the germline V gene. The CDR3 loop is CASSKAHLWRGNNTDTQYF. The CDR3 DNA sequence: TGTGCCAGCAGCAAAGCCCATCTCTGGCGGGGGAACAACACAGATACGCAGTATTTT.

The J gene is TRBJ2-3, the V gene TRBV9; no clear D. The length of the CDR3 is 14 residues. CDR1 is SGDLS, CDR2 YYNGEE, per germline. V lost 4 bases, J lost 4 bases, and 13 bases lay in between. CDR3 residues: CASSRGDSPDTQYF. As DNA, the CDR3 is TGTGCCAGCAGCCGAGGAGATAGCCCAGATACGCAGTATTTT.

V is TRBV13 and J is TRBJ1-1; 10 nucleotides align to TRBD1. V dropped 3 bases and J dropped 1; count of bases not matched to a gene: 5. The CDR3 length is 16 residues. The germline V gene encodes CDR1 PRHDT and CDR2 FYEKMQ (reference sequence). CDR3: CASSFGQGGWNTEAFF. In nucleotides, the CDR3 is TGTGCCAGCAGCTTTGGACAGGGGGGGTGGAACACTGAAGCTTTCTTT.

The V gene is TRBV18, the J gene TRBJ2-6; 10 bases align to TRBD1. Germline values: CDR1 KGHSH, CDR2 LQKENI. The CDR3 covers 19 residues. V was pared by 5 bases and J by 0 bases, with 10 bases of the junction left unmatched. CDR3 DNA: TGTGCCAGCTCATCCACCGGGACAGGGGTGCTCTCTGGGGCCAACGTCCTGACTTTC. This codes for CASSSTGTGVLSGANVLTF.

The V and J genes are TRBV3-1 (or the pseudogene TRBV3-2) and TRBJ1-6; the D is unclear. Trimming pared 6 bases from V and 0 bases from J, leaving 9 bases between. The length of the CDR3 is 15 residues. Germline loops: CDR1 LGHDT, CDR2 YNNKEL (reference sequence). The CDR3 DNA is TGTGCCAGCAGAGTAGGGAGCTCCTATAATTCACCCCTCCACTTT. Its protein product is CASRVGSSYNSPLHF.

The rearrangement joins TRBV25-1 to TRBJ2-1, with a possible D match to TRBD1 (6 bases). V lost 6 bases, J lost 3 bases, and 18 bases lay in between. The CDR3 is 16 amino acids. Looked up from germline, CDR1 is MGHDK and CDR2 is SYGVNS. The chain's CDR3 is CASSGFGVGGYNEQFF. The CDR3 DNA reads TGTGCCAGCAGCGGGTTCGGGGTAGGGGGCTACAATGAGCAGTTCTTC.

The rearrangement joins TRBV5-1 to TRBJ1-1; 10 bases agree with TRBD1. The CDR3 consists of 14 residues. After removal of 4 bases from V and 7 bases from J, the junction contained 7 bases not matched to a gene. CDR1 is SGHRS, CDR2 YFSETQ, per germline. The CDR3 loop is CASSPGQGYGEAFF. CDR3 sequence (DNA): TGCGCCAGCAGCCCGGGACAGGGGTATGGTGAAGCTTTCTTT.

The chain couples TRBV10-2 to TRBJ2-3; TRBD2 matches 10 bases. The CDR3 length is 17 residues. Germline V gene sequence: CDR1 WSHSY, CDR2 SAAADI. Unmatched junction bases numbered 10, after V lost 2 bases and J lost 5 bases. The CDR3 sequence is CASSEPYSGGQEDTQYF. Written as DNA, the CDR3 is TGCGCCAGCAGTGAGCCATATAGCGGGGGGCAGGAAGATACGCAGTATTTT.

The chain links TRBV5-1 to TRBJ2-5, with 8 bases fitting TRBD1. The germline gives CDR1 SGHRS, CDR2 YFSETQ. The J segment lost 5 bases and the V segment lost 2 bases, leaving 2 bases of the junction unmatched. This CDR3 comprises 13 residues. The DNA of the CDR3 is TGCGCCAGCAGCTTTACAGGGGGGGAGACCCAGTACTTC. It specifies CASSFTGGETQYF.

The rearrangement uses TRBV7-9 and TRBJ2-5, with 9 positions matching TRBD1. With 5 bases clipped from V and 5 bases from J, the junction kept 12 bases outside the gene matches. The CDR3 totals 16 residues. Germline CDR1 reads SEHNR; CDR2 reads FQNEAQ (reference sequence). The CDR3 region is CASSPTTGGHGETQYF. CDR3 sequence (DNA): TGTGCCAGCAGCCCGACGACAGGGGGACACGGTGAGACCCAGTACTTC. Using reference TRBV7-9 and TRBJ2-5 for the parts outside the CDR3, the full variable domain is DTGVSQNPRHKITKRGQNVTFRCDPISEHNRLYWYRQTLGQGPEFLTYFQNEAQLEKSRLLSDRFSAERPKGSFSTLEIQRTEQGDSAMYLCASSPTTGGHGETQYFGPGTRLLVL.

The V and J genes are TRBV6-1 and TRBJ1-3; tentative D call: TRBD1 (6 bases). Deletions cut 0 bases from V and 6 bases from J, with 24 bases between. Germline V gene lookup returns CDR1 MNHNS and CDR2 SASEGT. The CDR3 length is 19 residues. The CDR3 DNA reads TGTGCCAGCAGTGAAGCGAATGGATGGGCACAGGGAAGGGAAAACACCATATATTTT. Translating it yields CASSEANGWAQGRENTIYF.

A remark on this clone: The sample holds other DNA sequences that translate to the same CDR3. CDR3 sequence: CASSLGTGDTEAFF. The CDR3 coding sequence is TGCGCCAGCAGCCTGGGGACAGGGGACACTGAAGCTTTCTTT. The chain combines TRBV5-1 with TRBJ1-1, with 10 bases fitting TRBD1. The CDR3 covers 14 residues. The junction had 3 bases not matched to a gene; V was cut back by 4 bases and J by 3 bases. Germline assignment: CDR1 SGHRS and CDR2 YFSETQ.

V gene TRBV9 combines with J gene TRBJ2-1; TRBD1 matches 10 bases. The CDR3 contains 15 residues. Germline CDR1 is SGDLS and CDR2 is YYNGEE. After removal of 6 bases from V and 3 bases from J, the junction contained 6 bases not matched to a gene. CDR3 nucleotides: TGTGCCAGCACCGTGGGACAGGGGAACTACAATGAGCAGTTCTTC. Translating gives CASTVGQGNYNEQFF.

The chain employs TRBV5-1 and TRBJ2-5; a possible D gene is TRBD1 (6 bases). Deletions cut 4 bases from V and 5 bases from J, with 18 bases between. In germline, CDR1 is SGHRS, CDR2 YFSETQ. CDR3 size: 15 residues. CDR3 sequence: CASSGEGFQGETQYF. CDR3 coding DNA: TGCGCCAGCAGCGGGGAAGGCTTCCAGGGGGAGACCCAGTACTTC. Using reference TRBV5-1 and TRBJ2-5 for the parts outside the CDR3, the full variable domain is KAGVTQTPRYLIKTRGQQVTLSCSPISGHRSVSWYQQTPGQGLQFLFEYFSETQRNKGNFPGRFSGRQFSNSRSEMNVSTLELGDSALYLCASSGEGFQGETQYFGPGTRLLVL.

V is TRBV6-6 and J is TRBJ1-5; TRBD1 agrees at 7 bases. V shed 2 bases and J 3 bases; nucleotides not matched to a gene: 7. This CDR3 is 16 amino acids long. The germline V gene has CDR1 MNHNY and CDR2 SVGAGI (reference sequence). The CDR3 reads CASSYPTGTANQPQHF. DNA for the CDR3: TGTGCCAGCAGTTACCCCACCGGGACAGCCAATCAGCCCCAGCATTTT.

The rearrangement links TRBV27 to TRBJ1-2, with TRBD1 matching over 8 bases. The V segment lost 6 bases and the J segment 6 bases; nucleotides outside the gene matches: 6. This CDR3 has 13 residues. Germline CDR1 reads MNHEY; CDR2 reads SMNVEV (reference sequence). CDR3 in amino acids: CASRRRGRDGYTF. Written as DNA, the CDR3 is TGTGCCAGCAGGCGCAGGGGGCGGGATGGCTACACCTTC.

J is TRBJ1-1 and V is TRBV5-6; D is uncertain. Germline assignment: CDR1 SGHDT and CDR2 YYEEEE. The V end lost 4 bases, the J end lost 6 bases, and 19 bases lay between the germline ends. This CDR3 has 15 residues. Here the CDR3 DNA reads TGTGCCAGCAGCCCTAAGGGCCCCGGGAGCCCTGAAGCTTTCTTT. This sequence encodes CASSPKGPGSPEAFF. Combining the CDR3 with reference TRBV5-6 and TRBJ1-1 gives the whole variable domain DAGVTQSPTHLIKTRGQQVTLRCSPKSGHDTVSWYQQALGQGPQFIFQYYEEEERQRGNFPDRFSGHQFPNYSSELNVNALLLGDSALYLCASSPKGPGSPEAFFGQGTRLTVV.

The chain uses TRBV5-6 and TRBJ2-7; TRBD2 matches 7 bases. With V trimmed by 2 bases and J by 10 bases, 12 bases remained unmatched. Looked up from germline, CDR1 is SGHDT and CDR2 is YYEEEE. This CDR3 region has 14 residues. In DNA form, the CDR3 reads TGTGCCAGCAGCTTATCAGCGTCCGGGGGACTACAGTACTTC. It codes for CASSLSASGGLQYF.

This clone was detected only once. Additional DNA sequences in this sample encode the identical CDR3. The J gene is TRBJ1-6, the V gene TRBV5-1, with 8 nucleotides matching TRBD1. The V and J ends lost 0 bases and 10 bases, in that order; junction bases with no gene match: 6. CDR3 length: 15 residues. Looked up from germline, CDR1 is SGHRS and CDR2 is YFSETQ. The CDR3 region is CASSLAGTGRSPLHF. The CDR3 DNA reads TGCGCCAGCAGCTTGGCCGGGACAGGCCGATCACCCCTCCACTTT.